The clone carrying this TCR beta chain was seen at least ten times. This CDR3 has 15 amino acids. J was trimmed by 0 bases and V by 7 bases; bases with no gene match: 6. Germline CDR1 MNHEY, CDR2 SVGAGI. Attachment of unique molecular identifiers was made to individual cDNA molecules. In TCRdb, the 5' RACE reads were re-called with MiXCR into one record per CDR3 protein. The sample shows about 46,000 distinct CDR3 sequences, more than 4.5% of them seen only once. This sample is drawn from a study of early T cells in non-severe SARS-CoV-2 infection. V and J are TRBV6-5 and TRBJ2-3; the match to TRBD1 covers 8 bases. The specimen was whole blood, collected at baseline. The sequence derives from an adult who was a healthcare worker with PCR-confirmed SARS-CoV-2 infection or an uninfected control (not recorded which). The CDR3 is CASTRQGRSTDTQYF. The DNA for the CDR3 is TGTGCCAGCACCCGACAGGGGCGTAGCACAGATACGCAGTATTTT.